This TCR beta chain was found in a study of CD8 T cells in Susac syndrome. The CDR3 is made up of 12 amino acids. The V gene lost 3 bases and the J gene lost 7 bases, with 6 bases spanning the gap. Germline loops: CDR1 LGHNT, CDR2 FRNRAP. The study used treatment-naive patients who had stable or active relapsing-remitting disease as multiple sclerosis controls. FACS was used to enrich TEMRA cells, whereas the CD8+ and CD4+ T cells were obtained by negative isolation. The RNA input was roughly 0.45 to 1 ug, and it was reverse transcribed with random hexamers. Amplification of the TCR beta CDR3 was carried out by immunoSEQ multiplex PCR, which spanned a total of 54 Vbeta and 13 Jbeta segments. One entry per CDR3 protein, called by TCRdb with MiXCR from the immunoSEQ multiplex PCR reads. This sample has around 270,000 distinct CDR3 sequences, with almost 85% found just once.

This chain connects TRBV12-5 to TRBJ2-2; D is ambiguous. The sample taken for sequencing was CD8+ T cells from PBMCs. The clonotype originates from a human donor with multiple sclerosis. This chain's CDR3 is CASGLSYGELFF. The DNA for the CDR3 is TGTGCTAGTGGTTTAAGCTACGGGGAGCTGTTTTTT.